One and the same sample provided the 31 T cell receptor beta chains below, sequenced in a study of T cell clonality in common variable immunodeficiency. Study-wide results and limits: Reportedly, TCR beta sequences from common variable immunodeficiency showed fewer deletions and N-nucleotide insertions.

No cognate antigen is known for these TCRs. Clones were read by immunoSEQ multiplex PCR, and TCRdb kept only the in-frame ones, dropping some. The sample includes about 26,000 clones, none of them occurring once. Source material: peripheral blood mononuclear cells. The receptors were gathered from a human donor with common variable immunodeficiency.

This clone is medium-sized (0.01 to 0.1%). The sequence runs out 3 residues before the end of the CDR3; the remainder is reconstructed from the germline J gene. This chain links TRBV4-2 with TRBJ2-5; D is uncertain. CDR1 and CDR2 from the germline V gene are LGHNA and YNFKEQ. This CDR3 has 17 amino acids. Trimming removed 3 bases from V and 5 bases from J, with 22 bases in between. The CDR3 region is CASSQAKGTLGRETQYF. Partial CDR3 DNA: TGTGCCAGCAGCCAGGCTAAGGGCACTTTGGGTCGCGAGACC.

This clone has more than one count but fewer than ten. The CDR3 extends 3 residues past the end of the read, so its final part is completed from the germline J gene. This chain links TRBV20-1 with TRBJ1-5, with TRBD1 identical over 8 bases. Germline lookup yields CDR1 DFQATT and CDR2 SNEGSKA (reference sequence). V shed 1 base and J 9 bases; nucleotides not matched to a gene: 14. The CDR3 consists of 16 residues. CDR3 DNA (partial): TGCAGTGCTAGAGTCAGTGGGACAGGTAGCGTTGGGCCC. Residues: CSARVSGTGSVGP. The full CDR3 reads CSARVSGTGSVGPQHF.

As concerns this clone: With the read ending 3 residues before the CDR3 end, the germline J gene is used to fill in that end. The genes are TRBV13 and TRBJ2-7; the match to TRBD1 covers 9 bases. Germline CDR1 PRHDT, CDR2 FYEKMQ (reference sequence). This CDR3 is 15 amino acids long. V gave up 5 bases and J gave up 4 bases; unmatched junction bases: 9. The CDR3 is CASSNPTGGRYEQYF. Incomplete CDR3 DNA: TGTGCCAGCAGCAACCCAACAGGGGGCCGATACGAG.

Remarks on this clone: The read gets to within 3 residues of the CDR3 end, and the germline J gene fills in the rest. The rearrangement joins TRBV19 to TRBJ2-5, with D possibly being TRBD2 (6 bases). This CDR3 comprises 14 residues. Trimming left V 1 base short and J 7 bases short, with 13 bases between. CDR1 is LNHDA and CDR2 is SQIVND in the germline V gene (reference sequence). The CDR3: CASSIAPFSGTQYF. The CDR3 bases that were read are TGTGCCAGTAGTATAGCGCCTTTTAGCGGGACC.

The table lists this clone with a few counts. Read sequence stops 3 residues before the CDR3 end, and the germline J gene provides the missing end. The chain employs TRBV30 and TRBJ1-2; 9 bases are a match to TRBD1. V lost 5 bases and J lost 2; bases outside the gene matches: 6. Germline CDR1 is GTSNPN and CDR2 is SVGIG (reference sequence). The CDR3 spans 14 residues. The CDR3 DNA, read in part, is TGTGCCTGGGCAACGGGACAGGGAAACTATGGC. This sequence encodes CAWATGQGNYG. The complete CDR3 sequence is CAWATGQGNYGYTF.

This clone was found many times. The read finishes 3 residues shy of the CDR3 end, and the germline J gene is used to complete it. The chain carries TRBV18 and TRBJ2-2; D is perhaps TRBD1 (6 bases). Trimming shortened V by 3 bases and J by 1 base, and 12 bases separated the two germline ends. This CDR3 spans 16 amino acids. CDR1 is KGHSH, CDR2 LQKENI, per germline. The CDR3 sequence: CASSPNPGQNTGELFF. Partial CDR3 DNA: TGTGCCAGCTCACCCAACCCGGGACAGAACACCGGGGAG. Combining the CDR3 with reference TRBV18 and TRBJ2-2 gives the whole variable domain NAGVMQNPRHLVRRRGQEARLRCSPMKGHSHVYWYRQLPEEGLKFMVYLQKENIIDESGMPKERFSAEFPKEGPSILRIQQVVRGDSAAYFCASSPNPGQNTGELFFGEGSRLTVL.

About this clone itself: The read terminates 3 residues ahead of where the CDR3 ends, so the germline J gene completes it. The chain joins TRBV6-2 or TRBV6-3 to TRBJ2-7; possibly TRBD1 for D (6 bases). The CDR3 has 13 amino acids. Germline V CDR1 and CDR2: MNHEY, SVGEGT. V lost 7 bases to trimming and J lost 0 bases, with 10 bases between them. The sequenced part of the CDR3 DNA is TGTGCCAGCACCGGGACAAACTCCTACGAG. This encodes CASTGTNSYE. From start to end, the CDR3 is CASTGTNSYEQYF.

This clone occurred a few times. The read ends 3 residues before the CDR3 terminus; that terminus is restored from the germline J gene. This rearrangement joins TRBV7-9 to TRBJ2-7; 8 bases agree with TRBD2. Looked up from germline, CDR1 is SEHNR and CDR2 is FQNEAQ (reference sequence). This CDR3 is 14 amino acids long. Trimming removed 2 bases from V and 3 bases from J; junction bases left unmatched: 3. CDR3 bases read: TGTGCCAGCAGCTTAACGGGAGGGGACTACGAG. Protein sequence: CASSLTGGDYE. The entire CDR3 reads CASSLTGGDYEQYF.

Concerning this clone: The read ends 3 residues shy of where the CDR3 ends; the end is completed using the germline J gene. The chain couples TRBV7-9 to TRBJ2-5, with 7 bases aligning to TRBD2. The CDR3 sequence is 15 residues long. Germline CDR1 is SEHNR and CDR2 is FQNEAQ (reference sequence). Germline trimming cut 1 base from V and 5 bases from J; bases unmatched to any gene: 7. The CDR3 here is CASSLVGGSGETQYF. The covered CDR3 bases are TGTGCCAGCAGCTTAGTCGGCGGGAGCGGGGAGACC.

Points on this clone: The read ends 3 residues early relative to the CDR3; the germline J gene fills the gap. The V gene is TRBV10-2, the J gene TRBJ1-6, with 7 bases fitting TRBD1. Unmatched junction bases numbered 2, after V lost 6 bases and J lost 0 bases. Germline V lookup: CDR1 WSHSY, CDR2 SAAADI. CDR3 length: 15 residues. CDR3 DNA, as far as it was read: TGCGCCAGCAGGACAGGGAGCTCCTATAATTCACCC. Encoded protein: CASRTGSSYNSP. The complete CDR3 reads CASRTGSSYNSPLHF.

Comments on this clone: The sequenced fragment ends 3 residues before the CDR3 boundary, so the rest is inferred from the germline J gene. The rearrangement uses TRBV19 and TRBJ2-7; 10 bases fit TRBD1. The CDR3 has 14 residues. CDR1 LNHDA and CDR2 SQIVND come from the germline V gene (reference sequence). V was clipped by 6 bases and J by 6 bases; unmatched bases: 8. CDR3 loop: CASRTRTGGGEQYF. The covered CDR3 bases are TGTGCCAGTAGGACCCGGACAGGGGGGGGCGAG. The full variable domain, its missing parts supplied by reference TRBV19 and TRBJ2-7, is DGGITQSPKYLFRKEGQNVTLSCEQNLNHDAMYWYRQDPGQGLRLIYYSQIVNDFQKGDIAEGYSVSREKKESFPLTVTSAQKNPTAFYLCASRTRTGGGEQYFGPGTRLTVT.

This clone appeared many times. CDR3 residues: CASKPGGIRSYGYTF. CDR3 DNA, as far as it was read: TGCGCCAGCAAACCGGGGGGTATTCGGAGCTATGGC. The chain recombines TRBV5-1 with TRBJ1-2; TRBD1 is a possible D gene (5 bases). The read falls 3 residues short of the CDR3 end, and the missing part is taken from the germline J gene. CDR1 SGHRS and CDR2 YFSETQ come from the germline V gene. This CDR3 contains 15 residues. V dropped 6 bases and J dropped 4 bases, with 19 bases sitting between them.

The sample holds many counts of this clone. The read terminates 3 residues ahead of where the CDR3 ends, so the germline J gene completes it. This chain connects TRBV2 to TRBJ1-1; D perhaps matches TRBD1 (6 bases). Trimming cost V 6 bases and J 1 base, with 12 bases left between them. The CDR3 consists of 14 residues. Germline V gene data show CDR1 as SNHLY and CDR2 as FYNNEI. The DNA read from the CDR3 is TGTGCCAGCAGACACGGGGGGCCGAACACTGAA. This codes for CASRHGGPNTE. The whole CDR3 is CASRHGGPNTEAFF.

This clone was seen a few times. Read coverage stops 3 residues before the CDR3 terminus; the germline J gene supplies the remainder. This chain links TRBV7-9 with TRBJ1-2; 7 bases are shared with TRBD1. CDR1 and CDR2 (germline): SEHNR, FQNEAQ (reference sequence). The trim removed 1 base at V and 4 bases at J, leaving 3 bases unmatched. This CDR3 spans 14 amino acids. Partial CDR3 DNA: TGTGCCAGCAGCTTAGGGCAGGGGGGCTATGGC. It codes for CASSLGQGGYG. In full, the CDR3 is CASSLGQGGYGYTF. Together with reference TRBV7-9 and TRBJ1-2, the CDR3 gives the full variable domain: DTGVSQNPRHKITKRGQNVTFRCDPISEHNRLYWYRQTLGQGPEFLTYFQNEAQLEKSRLLSDRFSAERPKGSFSTLEIQRTEQGDSAMYLCASSLGQGGYGYTFGSGTRLTVV.

This clone was counted between two and nine times. The sequenced fragment ends 3 residues before the CDR3 boundary, so the rest is inferred from the germline J gene. The V and J genes are TRBV11-2 and TRBJ2-7; a weak D match, TRBD1 (5 bases). From germline, CDR1 is SGHAT and CDR2 FQNNGV. V gave up 5 bases and J gave up 4 bases, with 12 bases separating them. This CDR3 comprises 13 residues. CDR3 loop: CASSTRRDYEQYF. CDR3 bases read: TGTGCCAGCAGCACGCGCAGGGATTACGAG.

In this sample, this clone turned up many times. The read ends 3 residues early relative to the CDR3; the germline J gene fills the gap. The chain couples TRBV20-1 to TRBJ1-2, with TRBD1 as a possible D gene (5 bases). V dropped 0 bases and J dropped 2 bases, with 19 bases sitting between them. Germline CDR1 and CDR2: DFQATT and SNEGSKA (reference sequence). The length of the CDR3 is 17 residues. Incomplete CDR3 DNA: TGCAGTGCTAGAGATCCCAAGGGGAGCTTGGGCAACTATGGC. It specifies CSARDPKGSLGNYG. The entire CDR3 protein reads CSARDPKGSLGNYGYTF.

As to this clone: The read ends 3 residues early relative to the CDR3; the germline J gene fills the gap. The J gene is TRBJ1-1, the V gene TRBV18; 12 bases align to TRBD1. Looked up from germline, CDR1 is KGHSH and CDR2 is LQKENI. The CDR3 length is 15 residues. The DNA read from the CDR3 is TGTGCCAGCTCACCACCCCCGGGACAGGGGGCTCGT. Translating it yields CASSPPPGQGAR. The full CDR3 protein is CASSPPPGQGARAFF.

CDR3 DNA (partial): TGTGCCAGTAGTATCACAGGAACCTACTCTGGAAACACC. This gives the protein CASSITGTYSGNT. The full-length CDR3 reads as CASSITGTYSGNTIYF. The genes are TRBV19 and TRBJ1-3, with D perhaps TRBD1 (5 bases). The read ends 3 residues shy of where the CDR3 ends; the end is completed using the germline J gene. The CDR3 has 16 residues. V lost 3 bases and J lost 0, with 12 bases in between. Per the germline V gene, CDR1 is LNHDA and CDR2 is SQIVND (reference sequence).

This clone was observed a handful of times. The CDR3 extends 3 residues past the end of the read, so its final part is completed from the germline J gene. V and J are TRBV29-1 and TRBJ1-2; 8 nucleotides line up with TRBD1. Germline V gives CDR1 SQVTM, CDR2 ANQGSEA. The ends lost 6 bases at V and 3 bases at J; junction bases unmatched: 3. This CDR3 spans 12 amino acids. The CDR3: CSVVQGDYGYTF. The sequenced part of the CDR3 DNA is TGCAGCGTAGTACAGGGGGACTATGGC.

This clone has ten or more counts. The read terminates 3 residues before the CDR3 end, so the remaining end is supplied by the germline J gene. V is TRBV6-2 or TRBV6-3 and J is TRBJ2-4, with 8 bases identical to TRBD2. This CDR3 spans 13 amino acids. Unmatched junction bases numbered 6, after V lost 7 bases and J lost 7 bases. Germline loops: CDR1 MNHEY, CDR2 SVGEGT. The CDR3 loop is CASNSGTRNIQYF. The sequenced CDR3 bases are TGTGCCAGCAACTCCGGGACTAGGAACATT.

In its sample, this clone was seen many times. The read ends 3 residues before the CDR3 terminus; that terminus is restored from the germline J gene. The chain uses TRBV30 and TRBJ1-5; 8 nucleotides agree with TRBD1. Per germline, CDR1 GTSNPN and CDR2 SVGIG (reference sequence). The CDR3 is 15 residues long. J lost 7 bases, V lost 0 bases, and 8 bases had no gene match. CDR3 protein: CAWSVRVTGVQPQHF. CDR3 DNA (partial): TGTGCCTGGAGTGTACGGGTGACAGGGGTACAGCCC.

Remarks on this clone: The CDR3 is cut off 3 residues early in the read; its end comes from the germline J gene. The chain has TRBV11-2 and TRBJ2-1; 8 nucleotides match TRBD1. The CDR3 is 15 amino acids. After removal of 1 base from V and 4 bases from J, the junction contained 3 bases not matched to a gene. CDR1 and CDR2 from the germline V gene are SGHAT and FQNNGV. The CDR3 loop reads CASSLVRTGYNEQFF. The sequenced part of the CDR3 DNA is TGTGCCAGCAGCTTAGTAAGGACAGGGTACAATGAG.

This clone was detected a few times. The read ends 3 residues before the CDR3 terminus; that terminus is restored from the germline J gene. The genes are TRBV5-1 and TRBJ2-7, with 10 positions matching TRBD2. Looked up from germline, CDR1 is SGHRS and CDR2 is YFSETQ. This CDR3 region has 15 residues. V lost 4 bases to trimming and J lost 2 bases; unmatched junction nucleotides: 6. Incomplete CDR3 DNA: TGCGCCAGCAGCATACCCCTAGCGGGAGCCTACGAG. Translation gives CASSIPLAGAYE. The CDR3 reads in full as CASSIPLAGAYEQYF. Complete variable domain (other parts from reference TRBV5-1 and TRBJ2-7): KAGVTQTPRYLIKTRGQQVTLSCSPISGHRSVSWYQQTPGQGLQFLFEYFSETQRNKGNFPGRFSGRQFSNSRSEMNVSTLELGDSALYLCASSIPLAGAYEQYFGPGTRLTVT.

As regards this clone: The sequenced fragment ends 3 residues before the CDR3 boundary, so the rest is inferred from the germline J gene. The V gene is TRBV10-2, the J gene TRBJ2-7; D might be TRBD1 (6 bases). With 6 bases removed from V and 3 bases from J, the gap between germline ends came to 9 bases. Germline CDR1 and CDR2: WSHSY and SAAADI. CDR3 length: 12 amino acids. Partial CDR3 DNA: TGCGCCAGCAGGGCGACAGGCTACGAG. This translates into CASRATGYE. The whole CDR3 sequence is CASRATGYEQYF.

This clone has at least ten counts. Partial CDR3 DNA: TGCAGCGTTGACCCGGGGACGAACACCGGGGAG. Translated: CSVDPGTNTGE. The whole CDR3 reads CSVDPGTNTGELFF. The V gene is TRBV29-1, the J gene TRBJ2-2; maybe TRBD2 (5 bases). The read stops 3 residues short of the end of the CDR3; the missing end is completed from the germline J gene. Germline V gene lookup returns CDR1 SQVTM and CDR2 ANQGSEA. V was clipped by 3 bases and J by 0 bases, with 8 bases between them. The CDR3 runs to 14 residues.

This clone is deemed medium-sized (0.01 to 0.1%). The missing CDR3 end, 3 residues past where the read stops, is filled in from the germline J gene. The gene calls are TRBV11-2 and TRBJ2-1; 9 bases map to TRBD2. Germline CDR1 is SGHAT and CDR2 is FQNNGV. Trimming removed 4 bases from V and 8 bases from J; junction bases left unmatched: 9. There are 15 residues in the CDR3. CDR3 residues: CASSWGLAEKHEQFF. The DNA read from the CDR3 is TGTGCCAGCAGCTGGGGACTAGCCGAAAAACATGAG. Full variable domain (missing parts from reference TRBV11-2 and TRBJ2-1): EAGVAQSPRYKIIEKRQSVAFWCNPISGHATLYWYQQILGQGPKLLIQFQNNGVVDDSQLPKDRFSAERLKGVDSTLKIQPAKLEDSAVYLCASSWGLAEKHEQFFGPGTRLTVL.

Details on this clone: The DNA ends 3 residues before the CDR3 does, and the rest of the CDR3 is filled in from the germline J gene. The chain combines TRBV10-3 with TRBJ2-7; 8 nucleotides match TRBD1. Trimming took 6 bases from V and 3 from J; bases not matched to a gene: 4. Germline V lookup: CDR1 ENHRY, CDR2 SYGVKD. This CDR3 region has 13 residues. The CDR3 bases that were read are TGTGCCATCAGCGCAGGGGGCGGCTACGAG. Protein sequence: CAISAGGGYE. The full CDR3 protein reads CAISAGGGYEQYF.

This clone appeared many times. Read coverage stops 3 residues before the CDR3 terminus; the germline J gene supplies the remainder. The chain has TRBV19 and TRBJ1-6; no firm D call. Trimming removed 9 bases from V and 8 bases from J, with 14 bases in between. CDR1 is LNHDA, CDR2 SQIVND, per germline (reference sequence). This CDR3 contains 13 residues. The CDR3 loop is CASKLSRDSPLHF. The CDR3 bases that were read are TGTGCCAGCAAACTGTCGCGAGATTCACCC.

Details on this clone: Read data end 3 residues before the CDR3 end; the end is taken from the germline J gene. This sequence joins TRBV2 and TRBJ2-7, with D uncertain. This CDR3 is built from 14 residues. Trimming took off 7 bases at V and 2 bases at J, with 15 bases between the two ends. CDR1 and CDR2 from the germline V gene are SNHLY and FYNNEI. CDR3: CASTPSRVTYEQYF. The CDR3 bases that were read are TGTGCCAGCACCCCCTCAAGGGTTACCTACGAG. The full variable domain, its missing parts supplied by reference TRBV2 and TRBJ2-7, is EPEVTQTPSHQVTQMGQEVILRCVPISNHLYFYWYRQILGQKVEFLVSFYNNEISEKSEIFDDQFSVERPDGSNFTLKIRSTKLEDSAMYFCASTPSRVTYEQYFGPGTRLTVT.

In this sample, this clone turned up many times. The read ends 3 residues before the CDR3 terminus; that terminus is restored from the germline J gene. The chain carries TRBV29-1 and TRBJ2-3; 12 nucleotides line up with TRBD1. This CDR3 is built from 14 residues. Germline CDR1 and CDR2: SQVTM and ANQGSEA. Unmatched junction bases numbered 6, after V lost 7 bases and J lost 4 bases. The CDR3 bases that were read are TGCAGCGAAAGGGACAGGGGGCGAGCAGATACG. It yields the protein CSERDRGRADT. In full, the CDR3 is CSERDRGRADTQYF.

This clone was observed many times. CDR3 region: CASSRTSGYNEQFF. CDR3 DNA, as far as it was read: TGTGCCAGCAGCAGGACTAGCGGCTACAATGAG. This chain uses TRBV7-8 with TRBJ2-1, with TRBD2 matching over 10 bases. The read ends 3 residues before the CDR3 terminus; that terminus is restored from the germline J gene. CDR3 size: 14 residues. Trimming cost V 5 bases and J 3 bases; bases outside gene matches: 1. The germline CDR1 and CDR2 sequences are SGHVS and FQNEAQ.